The 22 T cell receptor beta chains presented below share a single source sample, sequenced in a study of sequential checkpoint blockade in melanoma. Profiled with immunoSEQ multiplex PCR; TCRdb holds only in-frame clones, not every one. The sample lists roughly 10,000 clones, 55% to 85% occurring once. Regarding treatment: randomized to nivolumab then ipilimumab (arm A) or the reverse (arm B). Sequencing was performed on CD8+ T cells sorted from blood (inferred from file names), taken from a patient given nivolumab and ipilimumab in sequence. The origin of the receptors is a human donor with melanoma.

The rearrangement uses TRBV7-9 and TRBJ1-1; 8 nucleotides align to TRBD1. V was pared by 5 bases and J by 11 bases, with 7 bases of the junction left unmatched. CDR1 and CDR2 (germline): SEHNR, FQNEAQ (reference sequence). This CDR3 is 12 amino acids long. In DNA form, the CDR3 reads TGTGCCAGCAGCCCAGGGGGCGCGTTGGCTTTCTTT. Encoded protein: CASSPGGALAFF.

The J gene is TRBJ2-5, the V gene TRBV7-2, with 11 positions matching TRBD2. Germline values: CDR1 SGHTA, CDR2 FQGNSA. V was pared by 5 bases and J by 7 bases, with 9 bases of the junction left unmatched. CDR3 length: 15 residues. CDR3 bases: TGTGCCAGCAGCGCTAGCGTCCTAGCGGGAGGGACCCAGTACTTC. Its translation: CASSASVLAGGTQYF.

The chain combines TRBV13 with TRBJ2-5, with 8 positions matching TRBD1. V dropped 3 bases and J dropped 5; count of bases not matched to a gene: 5. Per germline, CDR1 PRHDT and CDR2 FYEKMQ (reference sequence). The CDR3 totals 14 residues. CDR3 protein: CASSFETGGETQYF. CDR3 DNA sequence: TGTGCCAGCAGCTTTGAAACAGGGGGGGAGACCCAGTACTTC.

Turning to this clone: Other DNA sequences within the sample encode an identical CDR3. V gene TRBV2 combines with J gene TRBJ1-2; 7 bases match TRBD1. Germline CDR1 SNHLY, CDR2 FYNNEI. The length of the CDR3 is 14 residues. V was pared by 3 bases and J by 4 bases, with 5 bases of the junction left unmatched. DNA of the CDR3: TGTGCCAGCAGTGAGAGTTCAGGGGGCTATGGCTACACCTTC. It codes for CASSESSGGYGYTF. The full variable domain, in which reference TRBV2 and TRBJ1-2 provide the parts outside the CDR3, is EPEVTQTPSHQVTQMGQEVILRCVPISNHLYFYWYRQILGQKVEFLVSFYNNEISEKSEIFDDQFSVERPDGSNFTLKIRSTKLEDSAMYFCASSESSGGYGYTFGSGTRLTVV.

The chain employs TRBV19 and TRBJ2-7, with a possible D match to TRBD2 (6 bases). The CDR3 length is 13 residues. Germline loops: CDR1 LNHDA, CDR2 SQIVND (reference sequence). The V and J ends lost 5 bases and 6 bases respectively, with 14 bases between them. CDR3 nucleotides: TGTGCCAGTAGTTCGGGGGTGGGAGGCGAGCAGTACGTC. As protein: CASSSGVGGEQYV.

This rearrangement joins TRBV7-9 to TRBJ1-2; D is ambiguous. V was cut by 4 bases and J by 7 bases, with 13 bases left in between. CDR3 length: 13 residues. CDR1 SEHNR and CDR2 FQNEAQ come from the germline V gene (reference sequence). The CDR3 coding sequence is TGTGCCAGCAGCTCAGACACCCTTTTTGGCTACACCTTC. Protein product: CASSSDTLFGYTF.

For this clone: Within the sample, other DNA sequences also encode this same CDR3. The genes are TRBV2 and TRBJ2-3; D is unresolved. This CDR3 is built from 13 residues. The germline V gene encodes CDR1 SNHLY and CDR2 FYNNEI. V shed 2 bases and J shed 3 bases, with 6 bases lying between them. The CDR3 sequence is CASSEPVTDTQYF. The CDR3 DNA sequence: TGTGCCAGCAGTGAACCCGTTACAGATACGCAGTATTTT.

This chain joins TRBV7-9 and TRBJ2-7; possible D gene TRBD2, 6 bases. V lost 3 bases and J lost 4, with 10 bases in between. The CDR3 consists of 13 residues. Germline V gene lookup returns CDR1 SEHNR and CDR2 FQNEAQ (reference sequence). The CDR3 loop is CASSFSGGYEQYF. The CDR3 DNA is TGTGCCAGCAGCTTCTCTGGGGGGTACGAGCAGTACTTC.

The V call is TRBV19, the J call TRBJ1-5; TRBD1 is a possible D gene (6 bases). The CDR3 is 15 residues long. Germline V gene lookup returns CDR1 LNHDA and CDR2 SQIVND (reference sequence). V was pared by 7 bases and J by 0 bases, with 13 bases between. The CDR3 bases are TGTGCCAGTACGGCAGGGGTTCTTAGCAATCAGCCCCAGCATTTT. Amino acids: CASTAGVLSNQPQHF.

The V call is TRBV19, the J call TRBJ2-2; tentative D call: TRBD1 (5 bases). Germline V CDR1 and CDR2: LNHDA, SQIVND (reference sequence). The CDR3 covers 15 residues. V was shortened by 0 bases and J by 1 base, with 6 bases between the two germline ends. The CDR3 is CASSIEGQNTGELFF. CDR3 bases: TGTGCCAGTAGTATAGAGGGGCAGAACACCGGGGAGCTGTTTTTT.

This clone is judged large. This chain links TRBV19 with TRBJ2-1, with D possibly matching TRBD2 (7 bases). Trimming stripped 7 bases from V and 4 bases from J, with 32 bases between. This CDR3 has 20 amino acids. Germline lookup yields CDR1 LNHDA and CDR2 SQIVND (reference sequence). CDR3 in amino acids: CASTGGGEGGSPFIYNEQFF. Written as DNA, the CDR3 is TGTGCCAGTACCGGAGGGGGAGAGGGAGGGAGCCCTTTTATTTACAATGAGCAGTTCTTC. Complete variable domain (other parts from reference TRBV19 and TRBJ2-1): DGGITQSPKYLFRKEGQNVTLSCEQNLNHDAMYWYRQDPGQGLRLIYYSQIVNDFQKGDIAEGYSVSREKKESFPLTVTSAQKNPTAFYLCASTGGGEGGSPFIYNEQFFGPGTRLTVL.

This clone was observed a few times. The chain uses TRBV6-5 and TRBJ2-5; 7 positions match TRBD1. The CDR3 runs 14 residues. Germline lookup yields CDR1 MNHEY and CDR2 SVGAGI. The V gene end was trimmed by 8 bases and the J gene end by 4 bases; junction bases not matched to a gene: 10. CDR3 nucleotides: TGTGCCAGCGGCTACAGGGGTTCACTAGAGACCCAGTACTTC. Translated, it gives CASGYRGSLETQYF.

This chain connects TRBV5-1 to TRBJ2-2; 7 bases line up with TRBD2. CDR3 length: 14 residues. J lost 8 bases, V lost 3 bases, and 7 bases had no gene match. The germline CDR1 and CDR2 sequences are SGHRS and YFSETQ. In DNA form, the CDR3 reads TGCGCCAGCAGCTATTCCGGGAGGATGGGGGAGCTGTTTTTT. Translating gives CASSYSGRMGELFF.

This clone was seen a handful of times. This chain links TRBV7-2 with TRBJ2-5, with 10 bases fitting TRBD1. The trim removed 5 bases at V and 5 bases at J, leaving 5 bases unmatched. From germline, CDR1 is SGHTA and CDR2 FQGNSA. The CDR3 spans 14 residues. The CDR3 DNA follows: TGTGCCAGCAGCGCACCGGGACAGGGGGAGACCCAGTACTTC. Its translation: CASSAPGQGETQYF.

This chain uses TRBV5-5 with TRBJ2-5; 9 bases align to TRBD1. The J call may be mistaken, given a closer DNA end match to TRBJ2-7. Germline CDR1 SGHKS, CDR2 YYEKEE (reference sequence). This CDR3 has 16 residues. The CDR3 bases are TGTGCCAGCAGCTTACCCGGGACAGGGAGCTCCTACGAGCAGTACTTC. Encoded protein: CASSLPGTGSSYEQYF.

This clone was detected only a few times. V gene TRBV2 combines with J gene TRBJ2-5, with TRBD1 matching 11 bases. CDR1 SNHLY and CDR2 FYNNEI come from the germline V gene. V was pared by 4 bases and J by 5 bases, with 9 bases of the junction left unmatched. This CDR3 has 16 residues. The CDR3: CASSGEGTGGWETQYF. The DNA of the CDR3 is TGTGCCAGCAGTGGGGAAGGGACAGGGGGTTGGGAGACCCAGTACTTC.

V usage is TRBV7-9 and J usage is TRBJ2-2; D gene unclear. Per germline, CDR1 SEHNR and CDR2 FQNEAQ (reference sequence). Trimming took off 3 bases at V and 4 bases at J, with 6 bases between the two ends. CDR3 length: 13 amino acids. The CDR3 loop is CASSFPGTGELFF. The CDR3 coding sequence is TGTGCCAGCAGCTTCCCGGGCACCGGGGAGCTGTTTTTT.

The chain has TRBV19 and TRBJ1-1, with 9 bases that match TRBD1. The CDR3 is made up of 18 amino acids. The V gene end was trimmed by 2 bases and the J gene end by 3 bases; junction bases not matched to a gene: 13. Germline V gene lookup returns CDR1 LNHDA and CDR2 SQIVND (reference sequence). The CDR3 loop is CASSINTLERDRDTEAFF. CDR3 nucleotides: TGTGCCAGTAGTATAAATACGTTGGAGAGGGACAGGGACACTGAAGCTTTCTTT.

The chain combines TRBV7-8 with TRBJ1-5; D is unclear. Trimming shortened V by 5 bases and J by 6 bases, and 11 bases separated the two germline ends. From germline, CDR1 is SGHVS and CDR2 FQNEAQ. The CDR3 is 13 amino acids. CDR3 in amino acids: CASSPKPGQPQHF. The CDR3 nucleotides are TGTGCCAGCAGCCCCAAGCCGGGTCAGCCCCAGCATTTT.

The CDR3 loop is CASSSGRGVLEQYF. The CDR3 DNA follows: TGTGCCAGTAGCTCAGGGCGGGGGGTACTCGAGCAGTACTTC. The chain is built from TRBV19 and TRBJ2-7; 8 bases line up with TRBD2. Unmatched junction bases numbered 10, after V lost 6 bases and J lost 6 bases. The CDR3 spans 14 residues. CDR1 and CDR2 from the germline V gene are LNHDA and SQIVND (reference sequence). The complete variable domain, with remaining parts taken from reference TRBV19 and TRBJ2-7, reads DGGITQSPKYLFRKEGQNVTLSCEQNLNHDAMYWYRQDPGQGLRLIYYSQIVNDFQKGDIAEGYSVSREKKESFPLTVTSAQKNPTAFYLCASSSGRGVLEQYFGPGTRLTVT.

The rearrangement links TRBV4-1 to TRBJ1-2; the match to TRBD1 covers 10 bases. The germline gives CDR1 MGHRA, CDR2 YSYEKL. V lost 0 bases to trimming and J lost 4 bases; unmatched junction nucleotides: 5. The CDR3 is 16 amino acids. CDR3 DNA sequence: TGCGCCAGCAGCCAAGAGAGGGGACAGGGGATCTATGGCTACACCTTC. This sequence encodes CASSQERGQGIYGYTF.

The rearrangement joins TRBV27 to TRBJ2-5; 7 bases align to TRBD1. Trimming took 3 bases from V and 1 from J; bases not matched to a gene: 8. CDR1 and CDR2 (germline): MNHEY, SMNVEV (reference sequence). CDR3 length: 16 residues. The CDR3 nucleotides are TGTGCCAGCAGTTTGTCCCAGGGGGAAGTCCAAGAGACCCAGTACTTC. Protein product: CASSLSQGEVQETQYF.